Shown below are 23 T cell receptor beta chains from a single sample sequenced in a study of shared T cell receptors in the human thymus. Method: immunoSEQ multiplex PCR; TCRdb's copy keeps in-frame clones and lacks some. The sample yields 550,000 to 800,000 clones, roughly 85% seen once. The sample also formed part of further work on human thymus T cells.

Material for sequencing was thymocytes. These receptors were collected from a girl under three years old with a congenital heart defect.

The chain joins TRBV6-6 to TRBJ1-6, with 8 bases identical to TRBD1. Germline CDR1 reads MNHNY; CDR2 reads SVGAGI (reference sequence). This CDR3 is 15 amino acids long. Trimming took 2 bases from V and 7 from J; bases not matched to a gene: 4. The CDR3 spells CASSYVSGGNSPLHF. The CDR3 DNA reads TGTGCCAGCAGTTACGTATCAGGGGGCAATTCACCCCTCCACTTT.

The sample holds a few counts of this clone. J is TRBJ1-1 and V is TRBV5-6; 9 bases are a match to TRBD1. V trimming: 4 bases; J trimming: 5 bases; junction bases outside the gene matches: 9. The CDR3 consists of 15 residues. The germline V gene has CDR1 SGHDT and CDR2 YYEEEE. As DNA, the CDR3 is TGTGCCAGCAGCAAAGGACAGGGGAAAGGAACTGAAGCTTTCTTT. As protein: CASSKGQGKGTEAFF.

The chain recombines TRBV6-5 with TRBJ1-5; 8 bases are shared with TRBD1. The length of the CDR3 is 14 residues. The V and J ends lost 4 bases and 7 bases, in that order; junction bases with no gene match: 6. The V gene's germline CDR1 is MNHEY and CDR2 SVGAGI. CDR3 DNA sequence: TGTGCCAGCAGTTTAGGACAGGGAGGGCAGCCCCAGCATTTT. Encoded protein: CASSLGQGGQPQHF.

V gene TRBV5-6 combines with J gene TRBJ1-1, with 7 bases aligning to TRBD1. Losses at the gene ends were 2 bases for V and 1 base for J; bases not matched to a gene: 5. This CDR3 contains 15 residues. The germline V gene encodes CDR1 SGHDT and CDR2 YYEEEE. The CDR3 nucleotides are TGTGCCAGCAGCTTTCCTCGGACAGGGAACACTGAAGCTTTCTTT. This codes for CASSFPRTGNTEAFF.

The chain couples TRBV28 to TRBJ1-2, with D perhaps matching TRBD1 (6 bases). Germline CDR1 and CDR2: MDHEN and SYDVKM. The CDR3 has 10 residues. V lost 6 bases, J lost 7 bases, and 6 bases lay in between. The CDR3 protein is CASRGGGYTF. The CDR3 DNA follows: TGTGCCAGCAGAGGGGGTGGCTACACCTTC.

This rearrangement joins TRBV13 to TRBJ2-2; TRBD1 agrees at 9 bases. This CDR3 contains 16 residues. Losses at the gene ends were 3 bases for V and 4 bases for J; bases not matched to a gene: 6. Germline CDR1 and CDR2: PRHDT and FYEKMQ (reference sequence). CDR3 sequence (DNA): TGTGCCAGCAGCTTTATCCGGGACAGGGTCACCGGGGAGCTGTTTTTT. Its protein is CASSFIRDRVTGELFF. Drawing the rest from reference TRBV13 and TRBJ2-2, the complete variable domain is AAGVIQSPRHLIKEKRETATLKCYPIPRHDTVYWYQQGPGQDPQFLISFYEKMQSDKGSIPDRFSAQQFSDYHSELNMSSLELGDSALYFCASSFIRDRVTGELFFGEGSRLTVL.

The V and J genes are TRBV7-9 and TRBJ2-2; 9 bases agree with TRBD1. The ends lost 4 bases at V and 6 bases at J; junction bases unmatched: 12. Germline-derived CDR1 and CDR2 are SEHNR and FQNEAQ (reference sequence). This CDR3 contains 17 residues. CDR3 amino acids: CASSSSGQGLGAGELFF. CDR3 DNA sequence: TGTGCCAGCAGCTCCTCGGGACAGGGTTTGGGAGCCGGGGAGCTGTTTTTT.

The CDR3 nucleotides are TGTGCCAGTAGCGGAGACAGGGGACGTTTAAGCACTGAAGCTTTCTTT. Its protein product is CASSGDRGRLSTEAFF. This chain links TRBV19 with TRBJ1-1, with 8 positions matching TRBD1. This CDR3 is 16 amino acids long. The germline V gene has CDR1 LNHDA and CDR2 SQIVND (reference sequence). V shed 6 bases and J 4 bases; nucleotides not matched to a gene: 13. Together with reference TRBV19 and TRBJ1-1, the CDR3 gives the full variable domain: DGGITQSPKYLFRKEGQNVTLSCEQNLNHDAMYWYRQDPGQGLRLIYYSQIVNDFQKGDIAEGYSVSREKKESFPLTVTSAQKNPTAFYLCASSGDRGRLSTEAFFGQGTRLTVV.

The chain is built from TRBV4-3 and TRBJ1-5, with a weak D call TRBD1 (6 bases). This CDR3 comprises 17 residues. The germline gives CDR1 LGHNA, CDR2 YSLEER. Trimming cost V 0 bases and J 1 base, with 13 bases left between them. The CDR3 DNA follows: TGCGCCAGCAGCCAAGATCTTAAGGGGGGGAGCAATCAGCCCCAGCATTTT. Translation: CASSQDLKGGSNQPQHF.

The V gene is TRBV7-2, the J gene TRBJ1-2; TRBD1 agrees at 8 bases. Germline CDR1 and CDR2: SGHTA and FQGNSA. J gave up 1 base and V 4 bases, and 14 bases lay outside the gene matches. The CDR3 runs to 18 residues. The CDR3 region is CASSWGRTGPNFNYGYTF. Written as DNA, the CDR3 is TGTGCCAGCAGCTGGGGGAGGACAGGGCCCAACTTTAACTATGGCTACACCTTC.

This clone was found a few times. The J gene is TRBJ2-7, the V gene TRBV6-6, with D unclear. This CDR3 has 16 amino acids. Trimming shortened V by 2 bases and J by 4 bases, and 18 bases separated the two germline ends. CDR1 MNHNY and CDR2 SVGAGI come from the germline V gene (reference sequence). The CDR3 region is CASSYKTSAAPYEQYF. For the CDR3, the DNA is TGTGCCAGCAGTTACAAGACTTCGGCAGCGCCGTACGAGCAGTACTTC.

The V and J genes are TRBV5-4 and TRBJ2-2, with 9 bases aligning to TRBD1. Germline trimming cut 0 bases from V and 4 bases from J; bases unmatched to any gene: 7. Germline values: CDR1 SGHNT, CDR2 YYREEE (reference sequence). There are 17 residues in the CDR3. CDR3 residues: CASSLVRGQGLTGELFF. DNA for the CDR3: TGTGCCAGCAGCTTGGTTAGAGGACAGGGGCTCACCGGGGAGCTGTTTTTT.

The CDR3 loop reads CASSPAGGGPNTGELFF. CDR3 bases: TGTGCCAGCAGCCCCGCAGGCGGGGGGCCAAACACCGGGGAGCTGTTTTTT. The chain joins TRBV7-2 to TRBJ2-2; the match to TRBD2 covers 8 bases. Looked up from germline, CDR1 is SGHTA and CDR2 is FQGNSA. Trimming took 5 bases from V and 2 from J; bases not matched to a gene: 10. This CDR3 has 17 amino acids.

The V gene is TRBV6-5, the J gene TRBJ2-5; TRBD1 might be the D (5 bases). The V gene's germline CDR1 is MNHEY and CDR2 SVGAGI. V gave up 2 bases and J gave up 0 bases, with 7 bases separating them. This CDR3 contains 14 residues. CDR3: CASSYRGDQETQYF. DNA for the CDR3: TGTGCCAGCAGTTACAGGGGCGACCAAGAGACCCAGTACTTC.

The V call is TRBV28, the J call TRBJ1-2, with D possibly TRBD1 on 6 matching bases. V was cut by 6 bases and J by 2 bases, with 16 bases left in between. This CDR3 is 15 amino acids long. Germline lookup yields CDR1 MDHEN and CDR2 SYDVKM. This chain's CDR3 is CASSQITGWNYGYTF. Here the CDR3 DNA reads TGTGCCAGCAGCCAAATCACAGGGTGGAACTATGGCTACACCTTC.

The V call is TRBV30, the J call TRBJ1-2; D is undetermined. V was clipped by 2 bases and J by 1 base, with 11 bases between them. CDR1 and CDR2 from the germline V gene are GTSNPN and SVGIG (reference sequence). The CDR3 is 14 amino acids. CDR3 nucleotide sequence: TGTGCCTGGAGTTTTGTATTACATAACTATGGCTACACCTTC. Translation: CAWSFVLHNYGYTF.

V gene TRBV6-1 combines with J gene TRBJ1-1, with TRBD1 matching over 9 bases. The CDR3 spans 17 residues. Unmatched junction bases numbered 14, after V lost 4 bases and J lost 5 bases. Germline loops: CDR1 MNHNS, CDR2 SASEGT. The CDR3 region is CASSAIRLGTGTTEAFF. Written as DNA, the CDR3 is TGTGCCAGCAGTGCTATCAGGCTCGGGACAGGGACTACTGAAGCTTTCTTT.

J is TRBJ1-5 and V is TRBV4-1; TRBD1 agrees at 7 bases. Germline V CDR1 and CDR2: MGHRA, YSYEKL. V gave up 5 bases and J gave up 5 bases; unmatched junction bases: 18. There are 18 residues in the CDR3. CDR3 coding DNA: TGCGCCAGCAGCTTTCCGGGACAGAAGAGTATGAATTATCAGCCCCAGCATTTT. Protein sequence: CASSFPGQKSMNYQPQHF.

V is TRBV5-1 and J is TRBJ2-7; D is possibly TRBD2 (6 bases). The CDR3 length is 13 residues. Trimming removed 2 bases at V and 5 bases at J, with 11 bases between. Germline loops: CDR1 SGHRS, CDR2 YFSETQ. The DNA of the CDR3 is TGCGCCAGCAGCTTTTTTGGGGGGAACGAGCAGTACTTC. It yields the protein CASSFFGGNEQYF.

The V gene is TRBV7-3, the J gene TRBJ2-1, with 12 bases matching TRBD2. The germline V gene has CDR1 SGHTA and CDR2 FQGTGA. The CDR3 has 16 residues. With V trimmed by 2 bases and J by 7 bases, 6 bases remained unmatched. Here the CDR3 reads CASSLPGLAGRNEQFF. The DNA for the CDR3 is TGTGCCAGCAGCTTACCCGGACTAGCGGGGAGAAATGAGCAGTTCTTC.

The chain is built from TRBV12-2 and TRBJ2-5; the DNA was not compared with TRBD1, the D call given in the table. TRBV12-2 corresponds to a pseudogene. There are 16 residues in the CDR3. The CDR3 bases are TGTGCAAGTCGCTTGGGGCAGGGTCGGGACCAAGAGACCCAGTACTTC. The encoded protein is CASRLGQGRDQETQYF.

This clone is a singleton in its sample. The V gene is TRBV6-5, the J gene TRBJ1-3, with 7 bases fitting TRBD1. V was clipped by 4 bases and J by 4 bases; unmatched bases: 10. The germline gives CDR1 MNHEY, CDR2 SVGAGI. CDR3 length: 16 amino acids. Written as DNA, the CDR3 is TGTGCCAGCAGTTCCCGACAGGGAAATAAAGGAAACACCATATATTTT. It is translated as CASSSRQGNKGNTIYF.

J is TRBJ2-5 and V is TRBV19, with D tentatively TRBD2 (6 bases). This CDR3 region has 14 residues. The germline V gene has CDR1 LNHDA and CDR2 SQIVND (reference sequence). Deletions cut 2 bases from V and 4 bases from J, with 11 bases between. Here the CDR3 reads CASSITEGSETQYF. The CDR3, as DNA: TGTGCCAGTAGTATAACGGAGGGCTCAGAGACCCAGTACTTC.